Following are 5 T cell receptor beta chains from one sample sequenced in a study of vaccination effects on CD4 cells after COVID-19. TCRdb's copy holds only in-frame clones and misses some; the assay was immunoSEQ multiplex PCR. In the table there are about 33,000 clones, roughly 86% of which are singletons. These receptors' antigens are unknown. Ahead of sequencing, the ViraFEST assay grew antigen-specific CD4+ T cells using viral peptide pools. Subsequent to approximately 11 days of culture, CD4+ T cells were isolated. The vaccine given was either BNT162b2 or mRNA-1273, in two doses. The sequencing here drew on CD4+ T cells from PBMCs cultured with HCoV-NL63 spike peptides, taken after COVID-19 vaccination. These receptors all come from a human donor who received a COVID-19 vaccine. Some clones in this sample may be carry-over from other donors' samples.

The chain employs TRBV7-3 and TRBJ1-3, with 9 nucleotides matching TRBD1. The CDR3 is 15 amino acids. Germline CDR1 reads SGHTA; CDR2 reads FQGTGA. After removal of 5 bases from V and 4 bases from J, the junction contained 6 bases not matched to a gene. The CDR3 region is CASSPGTGKGNTIYF. The CDR3 nucleotides are TGTGCCAGCAGCCCCGGGACAGGGAAAGGAAACACCATATATTTT.

The chain's CDR3 is CASSPQSHSGNTIYF. The CDR3 DNA reads as TGTGCCAGCAGTCCCCAGAGCCACTCTGGAAACACCATATATTTT. The J gene is TRBJ1-3, the V gene TRBV11-2; no reliable D call. CDR3 length: 15 amino acids. Germline V CDR1 and CDR2: SGHAT, FQNNGV. Trimming pared 6 bases from V and 0 bases from J, leaving 12 bases between.

This sequence joins TRBV7-9 and TRBJ1-3; D is ambiguous. V was trimmed by 6 bases and J by 4 bases, leaving 10 bases between them. The CDR3 loop spans 13 amino acids. The germline V gene encodes CDR1 SEHNR and CDR2 FQNEAQ (reference sequence). DNA for the CDR3: TGTGCCAGCAGGCCCGCCGGAGGAAACACCATATATTTT. Protein: CASRPAGGNTIYF.

The V and J genes are TRBV3-1 (or the pseudogene TRBV3-2) and TRBJ1-1; D call uncertain. The germline gives CDR1 LGHDT, CDR2 YNNKEL (reference sequence). Trimming pared 3 bases from V and 5 bases from J, leaving 7 bases between. The CDR3 length is 12 residues. CDR3 residues: CASSHTGTEAFF. In DNA, the CDR3 is TGTGCCAGCAGCCATACGGGAACTGAAGCTTTCTTT.

This clone was seen a few times. The rearrangement joins TRBV2 to TRBJ1-2; possible D gene TRBD1, 5 bases. From germline, CDR1 is SNHLY and CDR2 FYNNEI. Trimming took 6 bases from V and 5 from J, leaving 13 bases between them. The CDR3 has 13 residues. CDR3 DNA sequence: TGTGCCAGCAGCTCAATCGGGGGGTATGGCTACACCTTC. It specifies CASSSIGGYGYTF. Full variable domain (missing parts from reference TRBV2 and TRBJ1-2): EPEVTQTPSHQVTQMGQEVILRCVPISNHLYFYWYRQILGQKVEFLVSFYNNEISEKSEIFDDQFSVERPDGSNFTLKIRSTKLEDSAMYFCASSSIGGYGYTFGSGTRLTVV.